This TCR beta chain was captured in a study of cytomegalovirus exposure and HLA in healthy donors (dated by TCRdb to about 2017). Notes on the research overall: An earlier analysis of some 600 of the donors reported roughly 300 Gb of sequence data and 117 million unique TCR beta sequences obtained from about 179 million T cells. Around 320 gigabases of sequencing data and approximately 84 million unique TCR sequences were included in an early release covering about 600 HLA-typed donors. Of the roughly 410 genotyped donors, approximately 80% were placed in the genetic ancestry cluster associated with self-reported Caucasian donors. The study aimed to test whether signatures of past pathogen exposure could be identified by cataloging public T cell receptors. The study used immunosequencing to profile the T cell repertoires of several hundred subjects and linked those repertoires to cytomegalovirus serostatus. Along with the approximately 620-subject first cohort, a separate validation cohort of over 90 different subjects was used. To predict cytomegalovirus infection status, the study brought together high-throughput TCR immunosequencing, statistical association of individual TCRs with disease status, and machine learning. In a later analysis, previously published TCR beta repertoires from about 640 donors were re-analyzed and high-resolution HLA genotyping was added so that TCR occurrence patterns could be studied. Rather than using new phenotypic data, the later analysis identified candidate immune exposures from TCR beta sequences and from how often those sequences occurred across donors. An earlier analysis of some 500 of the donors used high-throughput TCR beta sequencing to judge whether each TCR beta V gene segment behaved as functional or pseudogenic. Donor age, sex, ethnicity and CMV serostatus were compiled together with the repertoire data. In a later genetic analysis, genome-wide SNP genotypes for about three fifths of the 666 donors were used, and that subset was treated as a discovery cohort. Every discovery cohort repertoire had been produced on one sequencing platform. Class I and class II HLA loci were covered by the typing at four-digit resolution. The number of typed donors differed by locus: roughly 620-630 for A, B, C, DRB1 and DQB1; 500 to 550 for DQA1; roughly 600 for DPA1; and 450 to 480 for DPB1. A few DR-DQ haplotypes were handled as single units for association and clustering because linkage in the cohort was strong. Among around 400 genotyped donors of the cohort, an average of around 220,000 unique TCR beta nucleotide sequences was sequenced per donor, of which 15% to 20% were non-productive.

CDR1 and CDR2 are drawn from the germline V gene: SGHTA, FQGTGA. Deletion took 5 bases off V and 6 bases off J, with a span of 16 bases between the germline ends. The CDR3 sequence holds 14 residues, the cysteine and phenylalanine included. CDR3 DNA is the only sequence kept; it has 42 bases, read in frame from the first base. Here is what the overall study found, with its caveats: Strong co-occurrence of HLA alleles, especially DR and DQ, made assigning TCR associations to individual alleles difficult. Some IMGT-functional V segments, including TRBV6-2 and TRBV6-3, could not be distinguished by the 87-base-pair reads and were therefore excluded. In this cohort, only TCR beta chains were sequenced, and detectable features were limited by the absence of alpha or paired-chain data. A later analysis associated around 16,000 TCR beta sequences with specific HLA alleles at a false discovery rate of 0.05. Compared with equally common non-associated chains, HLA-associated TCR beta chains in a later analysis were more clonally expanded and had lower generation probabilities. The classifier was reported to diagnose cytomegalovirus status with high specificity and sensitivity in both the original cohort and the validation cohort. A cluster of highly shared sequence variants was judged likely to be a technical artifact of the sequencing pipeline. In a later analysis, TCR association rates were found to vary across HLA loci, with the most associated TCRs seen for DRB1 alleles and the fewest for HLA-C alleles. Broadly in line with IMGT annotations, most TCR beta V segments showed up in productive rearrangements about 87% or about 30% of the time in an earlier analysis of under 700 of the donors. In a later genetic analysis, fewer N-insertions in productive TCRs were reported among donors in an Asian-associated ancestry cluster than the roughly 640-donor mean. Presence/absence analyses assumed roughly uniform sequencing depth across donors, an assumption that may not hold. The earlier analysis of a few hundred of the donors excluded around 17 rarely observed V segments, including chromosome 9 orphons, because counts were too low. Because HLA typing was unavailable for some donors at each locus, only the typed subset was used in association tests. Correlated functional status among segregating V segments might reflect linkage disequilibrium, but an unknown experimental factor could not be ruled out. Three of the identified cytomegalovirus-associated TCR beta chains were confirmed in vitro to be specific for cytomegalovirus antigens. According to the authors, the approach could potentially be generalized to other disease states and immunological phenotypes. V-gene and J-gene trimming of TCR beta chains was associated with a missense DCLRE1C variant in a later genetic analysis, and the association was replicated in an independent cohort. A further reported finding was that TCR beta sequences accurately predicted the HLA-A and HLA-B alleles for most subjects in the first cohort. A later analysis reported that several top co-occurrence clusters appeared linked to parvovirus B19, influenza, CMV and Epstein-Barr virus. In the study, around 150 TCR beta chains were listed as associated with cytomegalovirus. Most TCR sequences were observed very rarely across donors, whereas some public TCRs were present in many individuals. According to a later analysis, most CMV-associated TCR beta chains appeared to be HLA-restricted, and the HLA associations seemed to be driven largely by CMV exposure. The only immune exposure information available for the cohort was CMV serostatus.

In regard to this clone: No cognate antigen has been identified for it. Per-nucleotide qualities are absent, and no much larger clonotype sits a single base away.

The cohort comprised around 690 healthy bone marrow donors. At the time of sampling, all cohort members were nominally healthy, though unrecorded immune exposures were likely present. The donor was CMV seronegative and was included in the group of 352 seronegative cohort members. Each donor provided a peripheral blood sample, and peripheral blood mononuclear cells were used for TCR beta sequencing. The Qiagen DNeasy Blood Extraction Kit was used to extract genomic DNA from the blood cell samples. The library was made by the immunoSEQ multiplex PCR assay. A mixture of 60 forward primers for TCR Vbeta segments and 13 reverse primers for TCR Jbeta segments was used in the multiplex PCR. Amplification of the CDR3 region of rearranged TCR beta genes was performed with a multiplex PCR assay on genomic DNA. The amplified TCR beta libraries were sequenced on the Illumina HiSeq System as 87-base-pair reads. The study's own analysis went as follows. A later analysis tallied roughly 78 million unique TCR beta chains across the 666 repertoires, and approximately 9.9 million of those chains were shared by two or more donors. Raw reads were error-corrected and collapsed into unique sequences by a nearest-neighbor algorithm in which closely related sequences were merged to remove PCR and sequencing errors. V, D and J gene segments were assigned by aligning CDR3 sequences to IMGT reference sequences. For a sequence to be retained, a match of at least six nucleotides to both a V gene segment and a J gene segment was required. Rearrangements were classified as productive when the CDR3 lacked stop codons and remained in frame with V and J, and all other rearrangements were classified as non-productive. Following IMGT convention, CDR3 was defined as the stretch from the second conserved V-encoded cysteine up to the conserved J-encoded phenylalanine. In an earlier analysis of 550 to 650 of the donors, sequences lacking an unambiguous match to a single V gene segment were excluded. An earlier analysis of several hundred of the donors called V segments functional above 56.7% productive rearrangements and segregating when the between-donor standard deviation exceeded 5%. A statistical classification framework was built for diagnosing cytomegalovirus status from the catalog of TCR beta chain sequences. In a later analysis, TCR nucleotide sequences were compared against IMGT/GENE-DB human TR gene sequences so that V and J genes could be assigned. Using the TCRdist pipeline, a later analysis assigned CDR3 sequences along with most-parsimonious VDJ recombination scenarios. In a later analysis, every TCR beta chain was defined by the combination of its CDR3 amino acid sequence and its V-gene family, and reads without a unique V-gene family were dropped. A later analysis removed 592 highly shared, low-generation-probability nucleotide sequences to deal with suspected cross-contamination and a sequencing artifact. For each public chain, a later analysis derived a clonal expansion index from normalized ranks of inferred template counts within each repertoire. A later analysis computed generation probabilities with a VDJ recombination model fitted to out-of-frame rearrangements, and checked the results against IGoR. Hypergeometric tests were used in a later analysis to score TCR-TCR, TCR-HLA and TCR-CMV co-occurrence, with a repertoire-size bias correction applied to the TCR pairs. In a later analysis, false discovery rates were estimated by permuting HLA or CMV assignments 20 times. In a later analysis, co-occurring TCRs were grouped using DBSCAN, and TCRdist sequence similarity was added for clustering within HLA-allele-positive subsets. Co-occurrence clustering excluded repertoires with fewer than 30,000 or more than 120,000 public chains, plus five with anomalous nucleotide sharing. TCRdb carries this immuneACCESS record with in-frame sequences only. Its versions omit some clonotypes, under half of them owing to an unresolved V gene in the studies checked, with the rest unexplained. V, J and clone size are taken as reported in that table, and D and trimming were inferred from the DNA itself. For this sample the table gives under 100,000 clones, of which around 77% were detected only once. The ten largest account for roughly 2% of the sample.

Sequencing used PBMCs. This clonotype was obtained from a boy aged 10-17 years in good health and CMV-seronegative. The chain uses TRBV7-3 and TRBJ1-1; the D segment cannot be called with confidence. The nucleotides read TGTGCCAGCAGCCCGCGTGGAGGGTACTCTGAAGCTTTCTTT. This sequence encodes CASSPRGGYSEAFF.